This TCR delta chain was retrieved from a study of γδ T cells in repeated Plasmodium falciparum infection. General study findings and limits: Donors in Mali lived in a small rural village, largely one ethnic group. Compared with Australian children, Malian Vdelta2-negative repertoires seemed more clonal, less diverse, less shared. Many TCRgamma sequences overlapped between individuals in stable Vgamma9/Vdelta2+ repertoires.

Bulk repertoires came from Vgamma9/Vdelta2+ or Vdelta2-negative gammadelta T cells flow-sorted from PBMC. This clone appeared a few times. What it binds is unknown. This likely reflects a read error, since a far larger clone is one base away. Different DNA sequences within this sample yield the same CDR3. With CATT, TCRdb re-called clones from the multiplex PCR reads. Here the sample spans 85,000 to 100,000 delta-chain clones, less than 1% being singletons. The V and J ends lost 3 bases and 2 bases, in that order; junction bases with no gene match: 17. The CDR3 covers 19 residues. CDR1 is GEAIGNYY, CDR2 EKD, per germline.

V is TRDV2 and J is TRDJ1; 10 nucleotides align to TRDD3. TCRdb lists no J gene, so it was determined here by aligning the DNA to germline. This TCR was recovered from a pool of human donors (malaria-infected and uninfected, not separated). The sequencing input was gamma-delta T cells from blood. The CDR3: CACDSVLIPTGGFTDKLIF. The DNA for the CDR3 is TGTGCCTGTGACTCCGTTTTGATCCCTACTGGGGGATTTACCGATAAACTCATCTTT.